This T cell receptor beta chain is drawn from a study of TIL therapy for anti-PD-1-resistant metastatic lung cancer. The overall study: Tumors were harvested before any PD-1/PD-L1 blockade. Tumors had a median PD-L1 proportion score of about 6.6%.

The V end was cut by 0 bases, the J end by 6 bases, with 9 bases between. CDR3 length: 14 amino acids. Germline V gives CDR1 SEHNR, CDR2 FQNEAQ (reference sequence). Time point of the sample: pre-treatment sample, taken before nivolumab and TIL therapy. This was the immunoSEQ v3 assay. TCRdb keeps only in-frame clones here, not all; method: immunoSEQ multiplex PCR. The sample holds tens of thousands of clones; around 63% are singletons and the top ten take about 6.8%. V gene TRBV7-9 combines with J gene TRBJ1-3; D gene ambiguous. The TCR sequence derives from a person between 25 and 79 years old with non-small cell lung cancer. This material consisted of blood, taken at baseline. CDR3 loop: CASSLASLQNTIYF. The CDR3, as DNA: TGTGCCAGCAGCTTAGCCTCATTACAAAACACCATATATTTT.